These T cell receptor beta chains were read from a single sample in a study of vaccination and CD4 T cells after COVID-19. Antigen specificity for these receptors is unknown. From the PCR reads, TCRdb called clonotypes with MiXCR, one entry per CDR3 protein. The table lists around 15,000 distinct CDR3 sequences, approximately 30% of them singletons. Material for sequencing was cultured CD4+ T cells from blood. The origin of the receptors is a human donor with COVID-19. The CDR3 runs from the conserved cysteine through the conserved F or W. Fields, in order: clone size, D gene, V gene, J gene, CDR3 protein, CDR3 DNA. D genes are given only for firm matches. The size field is filled for only some rows; it gives once, few, many or a size class.

few,TRBD2,TRBV7-8,TRBJ2-3,CASSLILSGEGDTQYF,TGTGCCAGCAGCTTAATTCTGAGCGGGGAAGGGGATACGCAGTATTTT
.,TRBD2,TRBV27,TRBJ2-1,CASSSLLRGGNNEQFF,TGTGCCAGCAGTTCCCTCCTGCGGGGGGGTAACAATGAGCAGTTCTTC
.,TRBD1,TRBV7-8,TRBJ1-6,CASSWDRASSYNSPLHF,TGTGCCAGCAGCTGGGACAGGGCGAGCTCCTATAATTCACCCCTCCACTTT
few,TRBD1,TRBV30,TRBJ1-6,CAWAGTGSRSPLHF,TGTGCCTGGGCCGGGACAGGGTCTCGTTCACCCCTCCACTTT
few,.,TRBV20-1,TRBJ1-2,CSARDVRGGHGYTF,TGCAGTGCTAGAGATGTGCGTGGAGGTCATGGCTACACCTTC
few,.,TRBV6-1,TRBJ1-1,CASSPSGGIMNTEAFF,TGTGCCAGCAGTCCCTCTGGGGGCATCATGAACACTGAAGCTTTCTTT
.,.,TRBV7-9,TRBJ1-1,CATSEAFF,TGTGCCACCTCAGAAGCTTTCTTT
.,.,TRBV11-3,TRBJ1-2,CASSQEGGVNYGYTF,TGTGCCAGCAGCCAGGAGGGGGGGGTGAACTATGGCTACACCTTC
few,.,TRBV7-3,TRBJ2-7,CASSLGQGLLYEQYF,TGTGCCAGCAGCTTAGGGCAGGGACTCCTCTACGAGCAGTACTTC
.,.,TRBV6-1,TRBJ1-3,CASRGGGYSGNTIYF,TGTGCCAGCAGGGGCGGAGGGTACTCTGGAAACACCATATATTTT
.,.,TRBV20-1,TRBJ2-3,CSAREATGRGTDTQYF,TGCAGTGCTAGAGAGGCCACAGGGCGAGGAACAGATACGCAGTATTTT
few,TRBD1,TRBV19,TRBJ1-5,CASSGTASNQPQHF,TGTGCCAGTAGTGGGACAGCTAGCAATCAGCCCCAGCATTTT
once,.,TRBV18,TRBJ1-5,CASSPGGSGNQPQHF,TGTGCCAGCTCACCAGGAGGGTCGGGCAATCAGCCCCAGCATTTT
.,TRBD1,TRBV6-1,TRBJ1-5,CASSEDLGGTGFQPQHF,TGTGCCAGCAGTGAAGATTTAGGGGGGACAGGGTTTCAGCCCCAGCATTTT
few,.,TRBV24-1,TRBJ2-1,CATSLDSNNEQFF,TGTGCCACGTCGCTTGACTCGAACAATGAGCAGTTCTTC
.,TRBD1,TRBV27,TRBJ1-5,CASSSIPRTGVNQPQHF,TGTGCCAGCAGTTCAATTCCCCGGACAGGCGTCAATCAGCCCCAGCATTTT
.,TRBD1,TRBV7-2,TRBJ1-2,CASSLAVQGGYGYTF,TGTGCCAGCAGCTTAGCTGTCCAGGGGGGCTATGGCTACACCTTC
medium-sized,TRBD1,TRBV27,TRBJ2-7,CASSPRTGGINEQYF,TGTGCCAGCAGTCCCCGGACAGGGGGCATTAACGAGCAGTACTTC
few,TRBD2,TRBV28,TRBJ2-3,CASSPSGGTDTQYF,TGTGCCAGCAGCCCTAGCGGGGGAACAGATACGCAGTATTTT
few,TRBD2,TRBV5-8,TRBJ2-1,CASSFIKSGDNEQFF,TGTGCCAGCAGCTTCATAAAGAGCGGGGACAATGAGCAGTTCTTC
.,.,TRBV6-2/TRBV6-3,TRBJ1-6,CASGTVNSPLHF,TGTGCCAGCGGGACGGTTAATTCACCCCTCCACTTT
few,TRBD1,TRBV6-2/TRBV6-3,TRBJ1-5,CASSYGTVNQPQHF,TGTGCCAGCAGTTACGGGACAGTAAATCAGCCCCAGCATTTT
few,.,TRBV24-1,TRBJ2-7,CATSEAGYHEQYF,TGTGCCACCAGTGAAGCAGGGTACCACGAGCAGTACTTC
few,.,TRBV20-1,TRBJ2-5,CSAKPETYQETQYF,TGCAGTGCTAAACCGGAGACGTACCAAGAGACCCAGTACTTC
few,.,TRBV7-3,TRBJ1-2,CASSLAHTQDRLDGYTF,TGTGCCAGCAGCTTAGCCCACACACAGGACAGACTAGATGGCTACACCTTC
.,.,TRBV24-1,TRBJ2-3,CATSRQGTDTQYF,TGTGCCACCAGTCGACAGGGCACAGATACGCAGTATTTT
.,TRBD1,TRBV30,TRBJ1-4,CAWSRQGLSEKLFF,TGTGCCTGGAGCCGACAGGGGCTAAGCGAAAAACTGTTTTTT
.,TRBD1,TRBV28,TRBJ1-2,CASRPRDRGAYGYTF,TGTGCCAGCAGACCCCGGGACAGGGGGGCCTATGGCTACACCTTC
.,.,TRBV19,TRBJ2-2,CASMAPGELFF,TGTGCCAGTATGGCCCCCGGGGAGCTGTTTTTT
.,.,TRBV11-3,TRBJ2-7,CASSPTGAGRSSYEQYF,TGTGCCAGCAGCCCGACTGGGGCCGGAAGAAGCTCCTACGAGCAGTACTTC
few,.,TRBV24-1,TRBJ1-4,CATSDPREGGEKLFF,TGTGCCACCAGTGATCCTCGGGAGGGCGGGGAAAAACTGTTTTTT
.,TRBD2,TRBV19,TRBJ2-5,CASSGLGPETQYF,TGTGCCAGTAGCGGACTAGGTCCAGAGACCCAGTACTTC
.,.,TRBV5-1,TRBJ1-2,CASSGGAVGYGYTF,TGCGCCAGCAGCGGCGGGGCAGTTGGCTATGGCTACACCTTC
medium-sized,TRBD1,TRBV19,TRBJ1-2,CASSIAGTGGYGYTF,TGTGCCAGTAGTATAGCCGGAACAGGGGGCTATGGCTACACCTTC
few,TRBD1,TRBV29-1,TRBJ1-2,CSVDPGQGGYTF,TGCAGCGTTGACCCGGGACAGGGAGGCTACACCTTC
.,.,TRBV5-6,TRBJ1-5,CASSKVDTNQPQHF,TGTGCCAGCAGCAAGGTCGATACCAATCAGCCCCAGCATTTT